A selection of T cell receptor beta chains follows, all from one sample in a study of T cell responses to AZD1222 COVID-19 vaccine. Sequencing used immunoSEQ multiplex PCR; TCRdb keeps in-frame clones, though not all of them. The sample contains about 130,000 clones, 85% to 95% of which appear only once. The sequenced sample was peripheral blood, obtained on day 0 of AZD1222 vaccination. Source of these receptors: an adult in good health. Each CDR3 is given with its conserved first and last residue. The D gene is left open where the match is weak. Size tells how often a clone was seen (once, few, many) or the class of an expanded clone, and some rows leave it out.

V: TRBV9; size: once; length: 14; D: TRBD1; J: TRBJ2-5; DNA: TGTGCCAGCAGCGTCGGGACAGGGGCTTGGACCCAGTACTTC; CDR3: CASSVGTGAWTQYF
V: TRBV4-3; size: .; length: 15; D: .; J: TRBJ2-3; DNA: TGCGCCAGCAGCCAAGGACACCGTAGCACAGATACGCAGTATTTT; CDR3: CASSQGHRSTDTQYF
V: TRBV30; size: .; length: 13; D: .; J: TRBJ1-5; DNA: TGTGCCTGGAGCGGGGGGGATGATCAGCCCCAGCATTTT; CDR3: CAWSGGDDQPQHF
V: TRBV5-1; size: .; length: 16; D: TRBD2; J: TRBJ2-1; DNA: TGCGCCAGCAGCTGGCGCGGGGGGGCCGAAGGGAATGAGCAGTTCTTC; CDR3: CASSWRGGAEGNEQFF
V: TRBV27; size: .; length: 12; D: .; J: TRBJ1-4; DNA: TGTGCCAGCAGTTTTCAAGGGGAAAAACTGTTTTTT; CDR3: CASSFQGEKLFF
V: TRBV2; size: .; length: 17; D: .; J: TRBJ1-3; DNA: TGTGCCAGCAGTGATAAGCCGGCTGCCACCTCTGGAAACACCATATATTTT; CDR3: CASSDKPAATSGNTIYF
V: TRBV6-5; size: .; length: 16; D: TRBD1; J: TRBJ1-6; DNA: TGTGCCAGCAGTTCCCTCTTGGGACAGGGGACCTCACCCCTCCACTTT; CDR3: CASSSLLGQGTSPLHF
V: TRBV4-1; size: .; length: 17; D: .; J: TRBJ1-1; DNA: TGCGCCAGCAGCCAAGATAGGAACAGACGGATGAACACTGAAGCTTTCTTT; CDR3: CASSQDRNRRMNTEAFF
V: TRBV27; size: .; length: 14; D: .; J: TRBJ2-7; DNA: TGTGCCAGCAGTTTTACAGGGATTTCGTCCGAGCAGTACTTC; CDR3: CASSFTGISSEQYF
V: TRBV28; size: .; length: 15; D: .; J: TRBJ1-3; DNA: TGTGCCAGCAGAAACTCCAGGGTTACTGGAAACACCATATATTTT; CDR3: CASRNSRVTGNTIYF
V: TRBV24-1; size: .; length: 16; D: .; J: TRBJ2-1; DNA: TGTGCCACCAGTGAACTAGGACAGAAAGGCGACAATGAGCAGTTCTTC; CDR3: CATSELGQKGDNEQFF
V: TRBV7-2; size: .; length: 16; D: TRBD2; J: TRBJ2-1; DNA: TGTGCCACCCGAGCCGGGACTAGCGGGTTTGATAATGAGCAGTTCTTC; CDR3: CATRAGTSGFDNEQFF
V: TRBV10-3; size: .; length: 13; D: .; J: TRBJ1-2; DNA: TGTGCCATCAGTGAGTCTGGCAAAAACGGCTACACCTTC; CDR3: CAISESGKNGYTF
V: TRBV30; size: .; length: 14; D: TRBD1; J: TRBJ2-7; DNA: TGTGCCTGGAGTACGGGGACAGGGGGCTACGAGCAGTACTTC; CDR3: CAWSTGTGGYEQYF
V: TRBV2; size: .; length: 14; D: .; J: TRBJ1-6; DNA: TGTGCCAGCGCTTACCGACAGGAAAATTCACCCCTCCACTTT; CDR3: CASAYRQENSPLHF
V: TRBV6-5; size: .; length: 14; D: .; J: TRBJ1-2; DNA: TGTGCCAGCAGTTACTCTCACAGGGATCATGGCTACACCTTC; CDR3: CASSYSHRDHGYTF
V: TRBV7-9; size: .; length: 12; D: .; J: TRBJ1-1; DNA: TGTGCCAGCAGGTCAAAAAACACTGAAGCTTTCTTT; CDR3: CASRSKNTEAFF
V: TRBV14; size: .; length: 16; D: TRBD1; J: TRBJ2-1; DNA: TGTGCCAGCAGCACTTTCCCGGGACAGGGGCCGAATGAGCAGTTCTTC; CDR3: CASSTFPGQGPNEQFF
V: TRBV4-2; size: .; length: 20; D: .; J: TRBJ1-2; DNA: TGTGCCAGCAGCCAAGAAACTGGGGGCGGGGGCCTCACCTCGAACTATGGCTACACCTTC; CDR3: CASSQETGGGGLTSNYGYTF
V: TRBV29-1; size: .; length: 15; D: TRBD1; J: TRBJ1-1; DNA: TGCAGCGTCTCCGGGACAGGGGCCGGAATTACTGAAGCTTTCTTT; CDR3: CSVSGTGAGITEAFF
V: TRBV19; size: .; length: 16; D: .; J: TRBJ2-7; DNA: TGTGCCAGTAGTCCCGCCCCCAACAAACAATCCTACGAGCAGTACTTC; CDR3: CASSPAPNKQSYEQYF
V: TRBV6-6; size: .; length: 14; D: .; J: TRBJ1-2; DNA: TGTGCCAGCAGTTACAGCGGGCCCCCCTATGGCTACACCTTC; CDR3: CASSYSGPPYGYTF
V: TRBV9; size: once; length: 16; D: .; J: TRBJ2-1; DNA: TGTGCCAGCAGCCCTACCCACGGGGCGCAGGGGGGACGTCAGTTCTTC; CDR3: CASSPTHGAQGGRQFF
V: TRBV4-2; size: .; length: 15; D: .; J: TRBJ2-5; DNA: TGTGCCAGCAGCCAAGAGGGGGGGGGCGGAGAGACCCAGTACTTC; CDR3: CASSQEGGGGETQYF
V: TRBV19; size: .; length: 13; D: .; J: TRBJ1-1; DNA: TGTGCCAGTAGATTGACAAAGAACACTGAAGCTTTCTTT; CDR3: CASRLTKNTEAFF
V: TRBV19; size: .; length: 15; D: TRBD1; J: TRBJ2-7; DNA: TGTGCCAGTAGTCCACCGGGCAGGGGGATCTACGAGCAGTACTTC; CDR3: CASSPPGRGIYEQYF